Following are 5 T cell receptor beta chains from one sample sequenced in a study of blood T cell repertoires in COVID-19. Produced via immunoSEQ multiplex PCR; TCRdb's table is partial and in-frame only. This sample has a few hundred thousand clones; around four fifths occur once, and the top ten carry 15% to 20%. What was sequenced was peripheral blood. These receptors were taken from a woman of 80 years or more with active or convalescent COVID-19.

The V gene is TRBV28, the J gene TRBJ2-7; 8 nucleotides match TRBD1. From germline, CDR1 is MDHEN and CDR2 SYDVKM. The V segment lost 6 bases and the J segment 0 bases; nucleotides outside the gene matches: 16. The CDR3 totals 18 residues. CDR3 loop: CASRQAGGGRGHSYEQYF. CDR3 nucleotides: TGTGCCAGCAGGCAGGCCGGAGGGGGCAGGGGGCACTCCTACGAGCAGTACTTC. Complete variable domain (other parts from reference TRBV28 and TRBJ2-7): DVKVTQSSRYLVKRTGEKVFLECVQDMDHENMFWYRQDPGLGLRLIYFSYDVKMKEKGDIPEGYSVSREKKERFSLILESASTNQTSMYLCASRQAGGGRGHSYEQYFGPGTRLTVT.

The gene calls are TRBV5-1 and TRBJ2-5, with 11 bases lining up with TRBD2. Trimming cost V 4 bases and J 1 base; bases outside gene matches: 6. Per germline, CDR1 SGHRS and CDR2 YFSETQ. The CDR3 is 16 amino acids. CDR3 loop: CASSTGLAEAQETQYF. The CDR3 DNA is TGCGCCAGCAGCACGGGACTAGCGGAGGCCCAAGAGACCCAGTACTTC.

This chain links TRBV7-8 with TRBJ2-3; 9 bases are shared with TRBD2. Germline V gives CDR1 SGHVS, CDR2 FQNEAQ. This CDR3 region has 16 residues. The junction had 9 bases not matched to a gene; V was cut back by 5 bases and J by 3 bases. CDR3 in DNA: TGTGCCAGCAGCCCTCCCCTAGCGGGGAGGACAGATACGCAGTATTTT. Translating gives CASSPPLAGRTDTQYF. Supplemented by reference TRBV7-8 and TRBJ2-3, the full variable domain reads GAGVSQSPRYKVAKRGQDVALRCDPISGHVSLFWYQQALGQGPEFLTYFQNEAQLDKSGLPSDRFFAERPEGSVSTLKIQRTQQEDSAVYLCASSPPLAGRTDTQYFGPGTRLTVL.

CDR3 in amino acids: CASSFGGIYGYTF. Here the CDR3 DNA reads TGTGCCAGCAGCTTCGGGGGGATCTATGGCTACACCTTC. The J gene is TRBJ1-2, the V gene TRBV11-2, with D perhaps matching TRBD1 (5 bases). CDR3 length: 13 amino acids. From germline, CDR1 is SGHAT and CDR2 FQNNGV. Trimming took 3 bases from V and 4 from J, leaving 9 bases between them.

The chain recombines TRBV3-1 (or the pseudogene TRBV3-2) with TRBJ1-1; 7 bases are a match to TRBD1. Per germline, CDR1 LGHDT and CDR2 YNNKEL (reference sequence). This CDR3 is built from 20 residues. The V and J ends lost 0 bases and 5 bases, in that order; junction bases with no gene match: 21. The CDR3 DNA reads TGTGCCAGCAGCCAAGATCCTCCGACCCAAAATAGACAGGGTTTTACTGAAGCTTTCTTT. Translating gives CASSQDPPTQNRQGFTEAFF.